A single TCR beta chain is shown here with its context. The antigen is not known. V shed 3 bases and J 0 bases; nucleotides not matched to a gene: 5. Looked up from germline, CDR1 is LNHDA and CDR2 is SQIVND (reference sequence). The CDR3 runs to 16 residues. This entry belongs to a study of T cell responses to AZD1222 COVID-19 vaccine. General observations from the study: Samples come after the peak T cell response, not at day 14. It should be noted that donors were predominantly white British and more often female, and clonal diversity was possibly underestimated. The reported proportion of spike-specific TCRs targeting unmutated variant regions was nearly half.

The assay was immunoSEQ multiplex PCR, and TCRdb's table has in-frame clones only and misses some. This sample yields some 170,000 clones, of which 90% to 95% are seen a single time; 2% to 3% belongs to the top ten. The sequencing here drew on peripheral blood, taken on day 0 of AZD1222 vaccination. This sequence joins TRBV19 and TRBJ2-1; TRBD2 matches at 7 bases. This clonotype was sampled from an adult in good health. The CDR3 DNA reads TGTGCCAGTAGTATTATGTCTAGCGGCTCCTACAATGAGCAGTTCTTC. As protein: CASSIMSSGSYNEQFF.